The text below deals with one TCR beta chain. This clone was observed a single time. Which antigen it targets is not known. No much larger clonotype is one base removed from it; base qualities were not supplied. A distance of 20 bases separates the germline ends of V and J, which lose 6 bases and 2 bases respectively. Including cysteine and phenylalanine, the CDR3 has 16 amino acids. Left in the record is the CDR3 DNA by itself, 48 bases read in frame from the first base. Looking up the germline V gene (reference sequence) yields CDR1 MNHEY and CDR2 SMNVEV. This entry comes from a study of shared clonotypes between healthy human individuals (TCRdb year 2020). General notes on the study: The cohort comprised a couple of women and a few men aged 18 to 49 years. For each donor, CD4 naive and CD4 memory were each run on three plates, CD8 naive on two plates, and CD8 memory on one plate. Between about 0.8 and 9.5 billion PBMCs per donor were obtained by leukapheresis. To increase sequencing depth and limit assay-specific biases, TCR repertoire library preparation and sequencing were carried out by different laboratories using diverse techniques. To estimate repertoire size and how much clonotype sharing occurs between individuals, the study deeply sequenced the blood TCR repertoires of five or six healthy adults.

Summary of the overall study and its limitations: Because the study included only a small number of donors, the genetic and exposure-history diversity represented was limited. Sampling was restricted to blood, and TCR repertoires in tissue are likely to differ from TCR repertoires in blood. Compared with non-shared clonotypes, clonotypes shared by all four sorted-subset donors had higher generation probabilities. Larger estimated clonotype richness was generally found for naive subsets than for memory subsets. Roughly 5% of naive CD4, 3% to 3.5% of naive CD8, around 2.3% of memory CD4, and about 0.4% of memory CD8 clonotypes were shared across four donors. Incomplete sequencing was indicated by rarefaction of sorted-subset datasets, despite the large sequencing depth. Pairwise subsampling indicated that sequencing depth was expected to affect the degree of clonotype sharing among donors.

TCR CDR3 regions were amplified from genomic DNA by multiplex PCR using the deep immunoSEQ assay. Genomic DNA extracted from each cell subset was distributed evenly over all wells of several immunoSEQ 96-well plates, and each plate served as one replicate. Each replicate PCR for sorted subsets received 150 to 250 ng genomic DNA, equal to about 30,000 T cell genomes. Purified libraries were measured with a Qubit 3.0 fluorometer, size-checked on a Bioanalyzer 2100, and measured again with the KAPA Library Quantification kit. Every immunoSEQ 96-well plate was sequenced on a dedicated single-read 150-cycle Illumina NextSeq 550 flow cell. On the authors' methods: Because only junctional sequences without quality scores were contained in the immunoSEQ output, filtering matching that applied to full-length reads could not be performed. To assign V/J genes and CDR3, sequences were annotated using PyIR, a Python wrapper for IgBLAST v1.9, with IMGT germline references. Reads with weak V/J assignments (E-value above 1e-6), missing CDR3, stop codons, out-of-frame junctions, or ambiguous translated residues were removed. V3J clonotypes were defined as sequences sharing the same inferred V gene, J gene, and CDR3 amino acid sequence. The percentage overlap between two repertoires was calculated by dividing the number of shared unique clonotypes by the size of the smaller repertoire. RTK rarefaction, the Chao1 estimator, and Recon v2.1 estimates of unobserved clonotypes were used to assess repertoire richness. Generation probabilities were computed with OLGA for all TCRbeta clonotypes obtained by the gDNA method from a few donors. Here the immuneACCESS table is served through TCRdb, limited to in-frame sequences with V and J called. Missing clones are a known gap in these copies; in checked studies unresolved V genes cover under half, and the rest lacks a known reason. V and J calls and clone size are those listed in that table; D and trimming were worked out from the DNA. The sample data list more than 550,000 clones, and 80% to 95% of these were observed just once. The ten top clones hold around a third of the sample.

The donors were healthy, HIV-negative adults with no recently reported acute infections or vaccinations. Only Caucasian adults living in Nashville, Tennessee, USA were represented among the donors. CD8 memory samples were composed of magnetically selected CD45RO+ cells combined with CCR7-negative CD45RA+ effector memory (TemRA) cells. Blood was collected by leukapheresis, and PBMCs were isolated by Ficoll-Histopaque density gradient centrifugation and then cryopreserved in liquid nitrogen vapor phase. Analytical flow cytometry was used to check the purity and quantity of every magnetically sorted T cell population. Each sorted fraction had its genomic DNA isolated and then quantified by UV absorbance on a Nanodrop 2000c.

This clonotype was sampled from a man aged 18 to 35 in good health. Some clones in this sample may be carry-over from other donors' samples. The sample taken for sequencing was memory CD8+ T cells from PBMCs. Read against the paper, the sample's cell subset or site label means: CD45RO+ cells pooled with CCR7-negative TemRA cells. The chain is assembled from TRBV27 and TRBJ2-7; the D gene is not confidently resolved. The CDR3: CASSSTPGRATYEQYF. In nucleotide form, the sequence is TGTGCCAGCAGCTCAACCCCCGGTAGGGCTACCTACGAGCAGTACTTC.